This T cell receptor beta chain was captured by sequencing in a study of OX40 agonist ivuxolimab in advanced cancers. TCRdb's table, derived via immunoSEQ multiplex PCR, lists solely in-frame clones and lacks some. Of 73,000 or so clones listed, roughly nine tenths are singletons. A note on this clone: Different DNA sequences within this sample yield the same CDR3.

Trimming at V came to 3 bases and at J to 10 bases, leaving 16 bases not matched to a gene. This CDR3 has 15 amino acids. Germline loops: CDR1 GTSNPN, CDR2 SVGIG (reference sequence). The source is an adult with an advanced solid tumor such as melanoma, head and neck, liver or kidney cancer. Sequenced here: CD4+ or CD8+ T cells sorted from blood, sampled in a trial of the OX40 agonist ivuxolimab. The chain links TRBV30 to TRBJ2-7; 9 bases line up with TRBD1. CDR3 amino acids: CAWRPPGQGFTEQYF. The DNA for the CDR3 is TGTGCCTGGAGACCCCCGGGACAGGGCTTCACCGAACAGTACTTC. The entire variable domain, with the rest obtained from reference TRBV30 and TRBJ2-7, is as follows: SQTIHQWPATLVQPVGSPLSLECTVEGTSNPNLYWYRQAAGRGLQLLFYSVGIGQISSEVPQNLSASRPQDRQFILSSKKLLLSDSGFYLCAWRPPGQGFTEQYFGPGTRLTVT.